Listed below are T cell receptor beta chains from one sample, sequenced in a study of radiotherapy plus CTLA-4 blockade in lung cancer. Sequenced by immunoSEQ multiplex PCR; TCRdb stores in-frame clones only, minus some. The sample contains approximately 78,000 clones, around 73% of which appear only once. The starting material was peripheral blood, obtained from a patient treated with radiotherapy plus ipilimumab. The source is a human donor with non-small cell lung cancer who had a complete response to radiotherapy plus ipilimumab. Each CDR3 is given with its conserved first and last residue. D genes are given only for firm matches. Size is stated for part of the rows, as once, few or many counts, or as a class when the clone is expanded.

j_call: TRBJ1-3
d_call: TRBD1
clone_size: NA
v_call: TRBV7-9
cdr3_nt: TGTGCCAGCAGCTTACCACAGGGGGTTGGCGGAAACACCATATATTTT
cdr3_aa: CASSLPQGVGGNTIYF

j_call: TRBJ2-3
d_call: TRBD1
clone_size: NA
v_call: TRBV19
cdr3_nt: TGTGCCAGTAGAAGGGGGGACAGGGGAGGAACAGATACGCAGTATTTT
cdr3_aa: CASRRGDRGGTDTQYF

j_call: TRBJ2-5
d_call: NA
clone_size: NA
v_call: TRBV7-8
cdr3_nt: TGTGCCAGCAGCCCTACGGAGACCCAGTACTTC
cdr3_aa: CASSPTETQYF

j_call: TRBJ1-2
d_call: NA
clone_size: NA
v_call: TRBV5-4
cdr3_nt: TGTGCCAGCAGCAAACCGACAGACTATGGCTACACCTTC
cdr3_aa: CASSKPTDYGYTF

j_call: TRBJ2-5
d_call: NA
clone_size: NA
v_call: TRBV11-3
cdr3_nt: TGTGCCAGCAGCTTAGGATTCCAAGAGACCCAGTACTTC
cdr3_aa: CASSLGFQETQYF

j_call: TRBJ1-5
d_call: NA
clone_size: once
v_call: TRBV6-5
cdr3_nt: TGTGCCAGCAGACCCACCTTGGGAAGCAATCAGCCCCAGCATTTT
cdr3_aa: CASRPTLGSNQPQHF

j_call: TRBJ2-7
d_call: NA
clone_size: NA
v_call: TRBV6-6
cdr3_nt: TGTGCCAGCAGTAGGGACGGGCCCTACGAGCAGTACTTC
cdr3_aa: CASSRDGPYEQYF

j_call: TRBJ2-3
d_call: NA
clone_size: NA
v_call: TRBV5-4
cdr3_nt: TGTGCCAGCAACAACAGGGAAATGGGGAGCACAGATACGCAGTATTTT
cdr3_aa: CASNNREMGSTDTQYF

j_call: TRBJ2-1
d_call: NA
clone_size: NA
v_call: TRBV11-3
cdr3_nt: TGTGCCAGCAGCTTAGCAGGCGGGTGGGCCGGTGAGCAGTTCTTC
cdr3_aa: CASSLAGGWAGEQFF

j_call: TRBJ1-6
d_call: TRBD1
clone_size: NA
v_call: TRBV18
cdr3_nt: TGTGCCAGCTCACCAGGTGTAGGGGGCGTATATTCACCCCTCCACTTT
cdr3_aa: CASSPGVGGVYSPLHF